This T cell receptor (beta chain) was identified in a study of shared clonotypes between healthy human individuals. Naive CD45RA+ and memory CD45RA-negative subsets were split from CD4+ cells. Data came from immunoSEQ multiplex PCR; TCRdb stores just in-frame clones and leaves some out. The table records some 580,000 clones, more than 95% of them present only once. The germline V gene encodes CDR1 SGHNT and CDR2 YYREEE (reference sequence). The CDR3 covers 14 residues. V lost 4 bases to trimming and J lost 2 bases, with 13 bases between them. Sequenced material: naive CD4+ T cells sorted from blood. The sample's subset: CD45RA+ positively selected. The source is a woman under 40 in good health. The chain joins TRBV5-4 to TRBJ2-7; D may be TRBD1 (5 bases). This CDR3 is CASSPGKGTYEQYF. CDR3 DNA sequence: TGTGCCAGCAGCCCAGGGAAGGGGACCTACGAGCAGTACTTC.